This T cell receptor (beta chain) derives from a study of blood T cell repertoires in COVID-19 (dated by TCRdb to about 2020). As for the study more broadly: Collaborator samples came from the United States, Italy and Spain and covered acute and convalescent phases of COVID-19. The samples were drawn from the first 160 participants of the ongoing ImmuneRACE study and from under 1,500 subjects provided by 6 global collaborators. A de-identified subject ID, COVID-19 status, age in years and sex were almost always included in the sample metadata. Where HLA class I and class II types were available, the types were taken from metadata supplied by the sample provider, not from assay-based typing. The prospective study material was composed of cDNA or gDNA derived from T cells, B-cell-depleted T cells, or PBMCs. Subjects who had been exposed to COVID-19, were actively infected with it, or had recovered from it provided the deeply sampled blood TCRbeta repertoires that made up the dataset. The repertoires were made available in a free public database intended to serve as a resource for research on the immune response to SARS-CoV-2. Overall study results and their limits: How much clinical and demographic metadata was included differed by source and by participant, and the metadata was provided uncurated.

V is shortened by 2 bases, J by 4 bases, and the region joining them spans 15 bases. The CDR3 goes from the cysteine to the phenylalanine over 16 residues. The only DNA kept is the CDR3, 48 bases in frame from the first base. CDR1 and CDR2 were assigned from the germline V gene as MNHEY and SVGEGT. In the prospective study, participants were about 18 to 90 years old, resided in under 30 geographic areas of the United States, and were enrolled through a virtual design. Cohort assignment in the prospective study relied on participant-reported clinical history from a screening survey and a study questionnaire. Recovered participants in ImmuneRACE Cohort 3 were defined as having two consecutive negative NP/OP PCR tests, clearance from a healthcare professional, or resolution of symptoms. Mobile phlebotomists in the prospective study collected whole blood, serum and a nasopharyngeal or oropharyngeal swab from every participant. Prospective study participants could optionally give additional blood draws and questionnaires over an approximately 2-month period. Prospective study blood samples were shipped either frozen or at room temperature before DNA extraction.

On this clone: Its antigen specificity is not known. No quality values exist for individual bases; no much larger clone is one base distant.

The immunoSEQ Assay, a bias-controlled multiplex PCR, was used to amplify TCRbeta CDR3 regions from genomic DNA. On the study's bioinformatics: The number of nucleated cells in each sample was estimated from the amplification of reference gene primers within the assay. Sequence reads were collapsed and filtered to measure the absolute abundance of every unique TCRbeta CDR3 rearrangement. Productive Simpson clonality was computed per sample as the square root of Simpson's diversity index over productive rearrangements. TCRdb holds this immuneACCESS table with in-frame rearrangements only. Some clones are missing; in checked studies, unresolved V genes explain under half, and the rest has no known cause. D and trimming were read from the DNA, whereas the V and J calls and clone size are those reported in that table. Recorded for this sample are fewer than 350,000 clones; around 90% of them occurred a single time. The ten largest clones represent approximately 4.7% of the sample.

The receptor's source is a man between 60 and 75 years old who had recovered from COVID-19. Sequencing was carried out using PBMCs or T cells enriched from blood (not recorded which). The chain is made from TRBV6-2 or TRBV6-3 and TRBJ1-5; a tentative D match to TRBD1 spans 6 bases. The bases are TGTGCCAGCAGTTACAGTTTGAGGACAGAGAATCAGCCCCAGCATTTT. Its coded protein is CASSYSLRTENQPQHF.